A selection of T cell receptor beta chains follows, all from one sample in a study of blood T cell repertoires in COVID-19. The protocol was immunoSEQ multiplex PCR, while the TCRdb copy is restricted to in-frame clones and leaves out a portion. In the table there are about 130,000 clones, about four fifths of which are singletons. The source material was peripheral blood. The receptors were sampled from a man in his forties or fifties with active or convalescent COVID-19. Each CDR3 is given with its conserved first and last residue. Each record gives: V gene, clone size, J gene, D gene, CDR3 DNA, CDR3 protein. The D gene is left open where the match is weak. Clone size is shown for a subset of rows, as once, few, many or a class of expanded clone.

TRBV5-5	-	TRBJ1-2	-	TGTGCCACCCTAAAGGACATCTCTAACTATGGCTACACCTTC	CATLKDISNYGYTF
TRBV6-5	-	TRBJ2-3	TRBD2	TGTGCCAGCAGTTACACCGGGGGGACCAACACAGATACGCAGTATTTT	CASSYTGGTNTDTQYF
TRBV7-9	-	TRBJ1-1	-	TGTGCCAGCAGCTTAAGTAGGGGCGGCACTGAAGCTTTCTTT	CASSLSRGGTEAFF
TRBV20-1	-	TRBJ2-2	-	TGCAGTGCCCCCCTTAACGGGGAGCTGTTTTTT	CSAPLNGELFF
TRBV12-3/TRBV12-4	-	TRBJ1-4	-	TGTGCCAGCAAGGCGGGGGAAAAACTGTTTTTT	CASKAGEKLFF
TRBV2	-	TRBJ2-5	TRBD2	TGTGCCAGCAGATTGGGAGGGTTAGAGACCCAGTACTTC	CASRLGGLETQYF
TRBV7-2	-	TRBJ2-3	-	TGTGCCAGCAGCTCAGGGCTGAATACGCAGTATTTT	CASSSGLNTQYF
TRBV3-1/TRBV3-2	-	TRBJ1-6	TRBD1	TGTGCCAGCAGCCAAAGGACAGGGTGGAATTCACCCCTCCACTTT	CASSQRTGWNSPLHF
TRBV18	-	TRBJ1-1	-	TGTGCCAGCTCACTCGTAGACACTGAAGCTTTCTTT	CASSLVDTEAFF
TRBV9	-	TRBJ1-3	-	TGTGCCAGCAGCCTTACACAAAACCGGGGGTCTGGAAACACCATATATTTT	CASSLTQNRGSGNTIYF
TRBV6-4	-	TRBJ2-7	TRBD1	TGTGCCAGCAGTGCTAACAGGGGGGACGAGCAGTACTTC	CASSANRGDEQYF
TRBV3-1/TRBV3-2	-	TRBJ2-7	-	TGTGCCAGCAGCCCAATGTGGACAGCCTCCTACGAGCAGTACTTC	CASSPMWTASYEQYF
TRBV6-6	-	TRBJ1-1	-	TGTGCCAGCACCCCCCCAGACAGGAACGCTGAAGCTTTCTTT	CASTPPDRNAEAFF
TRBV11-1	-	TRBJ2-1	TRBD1	TGTGCCAGCAGCCGGGACAGTATAAATGAGCAGTTCTTC	CASSRDSINEQFF
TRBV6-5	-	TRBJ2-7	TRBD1	TGTGCCAGCAGTTACTCGATGGGACAGGCCAGAGAGCAGTACTTC	CASSYSMGQAREQYF
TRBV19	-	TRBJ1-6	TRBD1	TGTGCCAGTAGTATTATGGGGCCGACAGGGGATAATTCACCCCTCCACTTT	CASSIMGPTGDNSPLHF
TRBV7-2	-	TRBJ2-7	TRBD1	TGTGCCAGCAGCTTCGGGACAGGGAGCTACGAGCAGTACTTC	CASSFGTGSYEQYF
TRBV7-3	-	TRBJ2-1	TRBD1	TGTGCCAGCAGCTTGGGACAGGTTCATAGAGGCAATGAGCAGTTCTTC	CASSLGQVHRGNEQFF
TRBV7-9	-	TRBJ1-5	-	TGTGCCAGCAGCTTAGGACAGAGTAGCAATCAGCCCCAGCATTTT	CASSLGQSSNQPQHF
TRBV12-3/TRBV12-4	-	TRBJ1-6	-	TGTGCCAGCAGTTTAACCCTCCGGTCACCCCTCCACTTT	CASSLTLRSPLHF
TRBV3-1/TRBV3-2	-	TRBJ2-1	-	TGTGCCAGCAGCCGTACTAGCAATGAGCAGTTCTTC	CASSRTSNEQFF
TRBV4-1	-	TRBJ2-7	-	TGCGCCAGCAGCCAAGAGGGGAGGGACAAGCAGTACTTC	CASSQEGRDKQYF
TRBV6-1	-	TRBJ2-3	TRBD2	TGTGCCAGCAGTGATCCGACTAGCGGGGGGTCCACAGATACGCAGTATTTT	CASSDPTSGGSTDTQYF
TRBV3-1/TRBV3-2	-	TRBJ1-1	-	TGTGCCAGCAGCGCGGGGGTGGCCACTGAAGCTTTCTTT	CASSAGVATEAFF
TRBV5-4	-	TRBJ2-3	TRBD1	TGTGCCAGCAGTTCCGCTAAACAGGGGGGCACAGATACGCAGTATTTT	CASSSAKQGGTDTQYF
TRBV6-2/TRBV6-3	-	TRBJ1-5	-	TGTGCCAGCAGTCCCTTAACTCTCCTCAATCAGCCCCAGCATTTT	CASSPLTLLNQPQHF
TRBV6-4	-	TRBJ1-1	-	TGTGCCAGCAACCGGGGGACTGAAGCTTTCTTT	CASNRGTEAFF
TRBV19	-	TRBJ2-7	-	TGTGCCAGTGCCAGGGCAGGGGAGCAGTACTTC	CASARAGEQYF
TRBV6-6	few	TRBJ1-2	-	TGTGCCAGCAGTTACTTTGAGGGCTACACCTTC	CASSYFEGYTF
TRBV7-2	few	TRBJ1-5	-	TGTGCCAGCAGCAGAAGGGGTCAGCCATTCTATAGCAATCAGCCCCAGCATTTT	CASSRRGQPFYSNQPQHF
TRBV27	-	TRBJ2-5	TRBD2	TGTGCCAGCAGTCCGCCCGGGAGGTGGGAGACCCAGTACTTC	CASSPPGRWETQYF
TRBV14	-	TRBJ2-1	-	TGTGCCAGCAGCCAAACCTCCTGGGCGAGCTCCTACAATGAGCAGTTCTTC	CASSQTSWASSYNEQFF
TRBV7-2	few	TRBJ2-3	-	TGTGCCAGCAGCTCCACATATTTGAGCACAGATACGCAGTATTTT	CASSSTYLSTDTQYF
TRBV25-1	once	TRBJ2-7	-	TGTGCCAGCAGTCAACTCTACGAGCAGTACTTC	CASSQLYEQYF
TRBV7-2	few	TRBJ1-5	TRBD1	TGTGCCAGCAGCACTACAGGGGGCGGGGGCAATCAGCCCCAGCATTTT	CASSTTGGGGNQPQHF
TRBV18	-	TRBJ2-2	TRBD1	TGTGCCAGCTCACCAGGGACAGGGGCCGGGGAGCTGTTTTTT	CASSPGTGAGELFF
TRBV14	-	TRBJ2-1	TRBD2	TGTGCCAGCAGCCTTATCGGACTAGCGGGGGACAATGAGCAGTTCTTC	CASSLIGLAGDNEQFF
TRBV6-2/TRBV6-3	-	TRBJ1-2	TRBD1	TGTGCCAGCAGCTTAGACAGGGAACTTAACTATGGCTACACCTTC	CASSLDRELNYGYTF
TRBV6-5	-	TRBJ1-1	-	TGTGCCAGCAGTCGACCCACGGACAGCCCCGAAGCTTTCTTT	CASSRPTDSPEAFF
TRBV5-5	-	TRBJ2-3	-	TGTGCCAGCAGCCTGGCCCCGCAGCGAGCAGATACGCAGTATTTT	CASSLAPQRADTQYF
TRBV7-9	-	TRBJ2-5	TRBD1	TGTGCCAGCAGCTCGGGACAGTACCAAGAGACCCAGTACTTC	CASSSGQYQETQYF